The 29 T cell receptor beta chains given below trace back to one sample, sequenced in a study of post-analysis software for immune sequencing data. Study-wide points: Five TRBV segments, including TRBV5-6, TRBV5-1 and TRBV20-1, were more frequent in patients than controls.

cDNA libraries of TCR beta carried unique molecular identifiers. TCRdb used MiXCR to reprocess the PCR reads, holding one entry per CDR3 protein. The sample contains about 620,000 distinct CDR3 sequences, about 40% of which appear only once. The antigens of these receptors remain unknown. The sequencing sample was made of blood. These receptors were collected from a girl aged 5 to 17 with multiple sclerosis.

This clonotype came up a few times. The chain recombines TRBV12-3 or TRBV12-4 with TRBJ2-3, with TRBD2 matching 9 bases. The CDR3 extends over 16 amino acids. V lost 4 bases and J lost 6; bases outside the gene matches: 11. This CDR3 is CASSSSTSGLPDTQYF. The CDR3 bases are TGTGCCAGCAGTTCGTCGACTAGCGGCTTACCGGATACGCAGTATTTT.

The gene calls are TRBV12-3 or TRBV12-4 and TRBJ2-4, with 9 nucleotides matching TRBD1. With 5 bases clipped from V and 1 base from J, the junction kept 3 bases outside the gene matches. This CDR3 contains 15 residues. CDR3 amino acids: CASSPGQGAKNIQYF. The CDR3 nucleotides are TGTGCCAGCAGTCCTGGACAGGGGGCCAAAAACATTCAGTACTTC.

The chain recombines TRBV7-2 with TRBJ2-7; possible D gene TRBD1, 6 bases. Per germline, CDR1 SGHTA and CDR2 FQGNSA. This CDR3 comprises 13 residues. Trimming removed 7 bases at V and 2 bases at J, with 12 bases between. The CDR3, as DNA: TGTGCCAGCAAGGGGCAGGGGACCTACGAGCAGTACTTC. Translated: CASKGQGTYEQYF.

The genes are TRBV27 and TRBJ2-1; a possible D gene is TRBD2 (6 bases). Germline V lookup: CDR1 MNHEY, CDR2 SMNVEV (reference sequence). This CDR3 region has 16 residues. V lost 5 bases and J lost 0, with 14 bases in between. This CDR3 is CASSLGISGSYNEQFF. The CDR3 DNA sequence: TGTGCCAGCAGTCTAGGGATTAGCGGCTCCTACAATGAGCAGTTCTTC.

The genes are TRBV11-2 and TRBJ2-1; D unresolved. CDR3 length: 12 residues. CDR1 and CDR2 from the germline V gene are SGHAT and FQNNGV. Trimming pared 1 base from V and 6 bases from J, leaving 4 bases between. The CDR3 region is CASSLVINEQFF. For the CDR3, the DNA is TGTGCCAGCAGCTTAGTTATCAATGAGCAGTTCTTC.

This clonotype has a handful of counts. The chain is built from TRBV10-3 and TRBJ1-5, with D possibly being TRBD1 (5 bases). Between the trimmed V and J ends, which lost 0 bases and 4 bases, there was a span of 10 bases. The CDR3 consists of 15 residues. The germline gives CDR1 ENHRY, CDR2 SYGVKD. The CDR3 nucleotides are TGTGCCATCAGTGAGTCGGGACCGAGAAATCAGCCCCAGCATTTT. Protein sequence: CAISESGPRNQPQHF.

This clonotype was seen more than once but under ten times. The chain is built from TRBV7-9 and TRBJ1-2, with TRBD1 identical over 7 bases. The CDR3 is made up of 14 amino acids. CDR1 and CDR2 from the germline V gene are SEHNR and FQNEAQ (reference sequence). J was trimmed by 3 bases and V by 4 bases; bases with no gene match: 5. CDR3 bases: TGTGCCAGCAGCTCTACAGGGGTAGACTATGGCTACACCTTC. It specifies CASSSTGVDYGYTF.

This rearrangement joins TRBV6-6 to TRBJ2-1; tentatively, D is TRBD2 (6 bases). The CDR3 runs 16 residues. Trimming left V 2 bases short and J 3 bases short, with 14 bases between. Germline V gene data show CDR1 as MNHNY and CDR2 as SVGAGI (reference sequence). CDR3 nucleotides: TGTGCCAGCAGTTACCAAAGGGGACTCTTCTACAATGAGCAGTTCTTC. As protein: CASSYQRGLFYNEQFF.

In its sample, this clonotype was seen a few times. The chain recombines TRBV6-5 with TRBJ2-7; D gene uncertain. CDR1 and CDR2 (germline): MNHEY, SVGAGI. V shed 0 bases and J shed 0 bases, with 12 bases lying between them. CDR3 size: 16 residues. The CDR3 is CASSYSTRPFSYEQYF. The CDR3 DNA reads as TGTGCCAGCAGTTACTCGACCAGGCCGTTCTCCTACGAGCAGTACTTC.

This clonotype was counted a few times. The rearrangement joins TRBV12-3 or TRBV12-4 to TRBJ2-5, with 10 bases fitting TRBD1. V gave up 5 bases and J gave up 5 bases; unmatched junction bases: 8. The CDR3 is 15 amino acids. The CDR3 coding sequence is TGTGCCAGCAGTCCCGGGGACAGGGGAGGGGAGACCCAGTACTTC. Its protein product is CASSPGDRGGETQYF.

DNA for the CDR3: TGTGCCACCAGCAGGCGCCCGACGATGGGCGATACGGACGAGCAGTACTTC. Translated, it gives CATSRRPTMGDTDEQYF. The chain couples TRBV15 to TRBJ2-7, with no clear D. V was shortened by 3 bases and J by 5 bases, with 23 bases between the two germline ends. The germline V gene encodes CDR1 LNHNV and CDR2 YYDKDF (reference sequence). The CDR3 runs 17 residues.

The chain recombines TRBV5-1 with TRBJ2-7, with 10 positions matching TRBD1. The V and J ends lost 4 bases and 3 bases, in that order; junction bases with no gene match: 10. Germline CDR1 and CDR2: SGHRS and YFSETQ. The CDR3 totals 16 residues. The CDR3 DNA follows: TGCGCCAGCAGCATAACCGGGACAGGGGATTACTACGAGCAGTACTTC. Amino acid sequence: CASSITGTGDYYEQYF. Complete variable domain (other parts from reference TRBV5-1 and TRBJ2-7): KAGVTQTPRYLIKTRGQQVTLSCSPISGHRSVSWYQQTPGQGLQFLFEYFSETQRNKGNFPGRFSGRQFSNSRSEMNVSTLELGDSALYLCASSITGTGDYYEQYFGPGTRLTVT.

J is TRBJ2-3 and V is TRBV20-1; TRBD1 might be the D (5 bases). The CDR3 runs to 13 residues. Germline-derived CDR1 and CDR2 are DFQATT and SNEGSKA (reference sequence). Trimming left V 3 bases short and J 7 bases short, with 14 bases between. The CDR3, as DNA: TGCAGTGCTAGCGCTAGGGGTACACATACGCAGTATTTT. Translated, it gives CSASARGTHTQYF.

This clonotype was observed a few times. The V gene is TRBV6-5, the J gene TRBJ1-2; D perhaps matches TRBD1 (6 bases). V gave up 2 bases and J gave up 4 bases, with 17 bases separating them. CDR1 and CDR2 from the germline V gene are MNHEY and SVGAGI. CDR3 size: 16 residues. This chain's CDR3 is CASSYTLQGLTYGYTF. The DNA for the CDR3 is TGTGCCAGCAGTTACACCCTACAGGGATTAACCTATGGCTACACCTTC.

The chain is built from TRBV4-1 and TRBJ1-6; D remains unclear. Trimming left V 8 bases short and J 8 bases short, with 10 bases between. The CDR3 loop spans 12 amino acids. Germline V gene sequence: CDR1 MGHRA, CDR2 YSYEKL. CDR3 coding DNA: TGCGCCAGCCGCCTTGGGGATTCACCCCTCCACTTT. It yields the protein CASRLGDSPLHF.

This clonotype was seen more than once but under ten times. The V and J genes are TRBV12-3 or TRBV12-4 and TRBJ2-5; D is possibly TRBD2 (6 bases). The CDR3 contains 14 residues. The V gene lost 5 bases and the J gene lost 2 bases, with 12 bases spanning the gap. DNA of the CDR3: TGTGCCAGCAGTCCCCGACTAGGTCAAGAGACCCAGTACTTC. It codes for CASSPRLGQETQYF.

CDR3 residues: CASSPETGGIYGYTF. CDR3 DNA: TGCGCCAGCAGCCCAGAGACAGGGGGGATCTATGGCTACACCTTC. The chain joins TRBV4-1 to TRBJ1-2; 9 bases fit TRBD1. This CDR3 has 15 amino acids. V lost 4 bases to trimming and J lost 4 bases; unmatched junction nucleotides: 7. CDR1 and CDR2 (germline): MGHRA, YSYEKL.

This clonotype was observed a few times. CDR3 DNA: TGCGCCAGCAGCCTCCACCGGGCCCTTTATAATTCACCCCTCCACTTT. It yields the protein CASSLHRALYNSPLHF. The chain uses TRBV4-1 and TRBJ1-6; D is unresolved. Trimming shortened V by 4 bases and J by 4 bases, and 14 bases separated the two germline ends. Per the germline V gene, CDR1 is MGHRA and CDR2 is YSYEKL. The CDR3 is made up of 16 amino acids.

This chain connects TRBV12-3 or TRBV12-4 to TRBJ2-1; 7 nucleotides agree with TRBD1. V trimming: 7 bases; J trimming: 7 bases; junction bases outside the gene matches: 13. This CDR3 region has 15 residues. The chain's CDR3 is CASILGTASRNEQFF. DNA of the CDR3: TGTGCCAGCATCCTGGGGACAGCCTCTCGGAATGAGCAGTTCTTC.

The rearrangement links TRBV5-1 to TRBJ2-5; 11 bases match TRBD2. Per germline, CDR1 SGHRS and CDR2 YFSETQ. Trimming cost V 4 bases and J 5 bases; bases outside gene matches: 10. This CDR3 has 16 amino acids. The CDR3 reads CASSVGLAASRETQYF. DNA for the CDR3: TGCGCCAGCAGCGTGGGACTAGCGGCCAGTCGGGAGACCCAGTACTTC.

A few counts support this clonotype. The chain's CDR3 is CASSPPGGGRNNEQFF. Written as DNA, the CDR3 is TGTGCCAGCAGTCCCCCGGGGGGCGGGAGAAACAATGAGCAGTTCTTC. The chain joins TRBV12-3 or TRBV12-4 to TRBJ2-1; D is possibly TRBD2 (7 bases). V shed 5 bases and J shed 5 bases, with 19 bases lying between them. The CDR3 spans 16 residues.

This clonotype came up a few times. The J gene is TRBJ1-1, the V gene TRBV29-1; D not resolved. V lost 6 bases, J lost 0 bases, and 11 bases lay in between. Germline V gene sequence: CDR1 SQVTM, CDR2 ANQGSEA. This CDR3 has 13 residues. The CDR3 DNA sequence: TGCAGCGTCGGCCGGGTTATGAACACTGAAGCTTTCTTT. Translating it yields CSVGRVMNTEAFF.

V gene TRBV5-6 combines with J gene TRBJ1-2, with TRBD1 identical over 8 bases. The CDR3 length is 15 residues. The V and J ends lost 3 bases and 2 bases, in that order; junction bases with no gene match: 6. Germline V gene sequence: CDR1 SGHDT, CDR2 YYEEEE. The CDR3 DNA follows: TGTGCCAGCAGCTCGGGAGGACAGGGCAACTATGGCTACACCTTC. Protein: CASSSGGQGNYGYTF.

The chain couples TRBV5-6 to TRBJ2-2; D gene unclear. Germline V gene data show CDR1 as SGHDT and CDR2 as YYEEEE. The CDR3 loop spans 13 amino acids. The V gene lost 1 base and the J gene lost 3 bases, with 4 bases spanning the gap. CDR3 protein: CASSLQDTGELFF. In nucleotides, the CDR3 is TGTGCCAGCAGCTTGCAAGACACCGGGGAGCTGTTTTTT.

The rearrangement links TRBV12-3 or TRBV12-4 to TRBJ2-3, with TRBD2 as a possible D gene (5 bases). V lost 5 bases and J lost 6, with 9 bases in between. The length of the CDR3 is 12 residues. The CDR3 DNA is TGTGCCAGCAGTAGGACTTCGGATACGCAGTATTTT. As protein: CASSRTSDTQYF.

This clonotype was counted between two and nine times. The chain carries TRBV5-1 and TRBJ1-4, with 10 positions matching TRBD1. V shed 3 bases and J 7 bases; nucleotides not matched to a gene: 18. Germline CDR1 is SGHRS and CDR2 is YFSETQ. The CDR3 loop spans 19 amino acids. For the CDR3, the DNA is TGCGCCAGCAGCTGGGGACAGGGGAGTTCTTCAGCCTCCGGTGAAAAACTGTTTTTT. It is translated as CASSWGQGSSSASGEKLFF. The full variable domain, in which reference TRBV5-1 and TRBJ1-4 provide the parts outside the CDR3, is KAGVTQTPRYLIKTRGQQVTLSCSPISGHRSVSWYQQTPGQGLQFLFEYFSETQRNKGNFPGRFSGRQFSNSRSEMNVSTLELGDSALYLCASSWGQGSSSASGEKLFFGSGTQLSVL.

This clonotype was counted only a few times. The chain is built from TRBV4-2 and TRBJ2-7, with TRBD2 matching over 7 bases. Germline CDR1 reads LGHNA; CDR2 reads YNFKEQ. The CDR3 spans 16 residues. Unmatched junction bases numbered 9, after V lost 4 bases and J lost 0 bases. CDR3 coding DNA: TGTGCCAGCAGCCTCGACGGGGGGACGAGCTCCTACGAGCAGTACTTC. Amino acid sequence: CASSLDGGTSSYEQYF.

V is TRBV9 and J is TRBJ2-1; 10 bases are shared with TRBD1. The CDR3 extends over 16 amino acids. From germline, CDR1 is SGDLS and CDR2 YYNGEE. J gave up 4 bases and V 4 bases, and 8 bases lay outside the gene matches. This CDR3 reads CASSPRGQGNYNEQFF. For the CDR3, the DNA is TGTGCCAGCAGCCCAAGGGGACAGGGGAATTACAATGAGCAGTTCTTC.

This chain connects TRBV7-3 to TRBJ1-1, with D unresolved. V was pared by 0 bases and J by 1 base, with 12 bases between. Germline assignment: CDR1 SGHTA and CDR2 FQGTGA. The CDR3 is 16 residues long. For the CDR3, the DNA is TGTGCCAGCAGCTTAACAGCCGACGGAAAGAACACTGAAGCTTTCTTT. Its translation: CASSLTADGKNTEAFF.